Sequencing of this TCR beta chain was carried out in a study of blood T cell repertoires in COVID-19. Study as a whole: Samples came from the United States, Italy and Spain, spanning acute and convalescent COVID-19.

CDR1 and CDR2 (germline): GTSNPN, SVGIG (reference sequence). V lost 4 bases, J lost 5 bases, and 14 bases lay in between. The CDR3 runs 14 residues. Authors' analysis steps: Cell counts per sample came from amplifying reference gene primers. Measured with immunoSEQ multiplex PCR; TCRdb has only the in-frame clones, and not every one. Clonal size and the V and J genes are those of that table, whereas D and trimming came from the DNA. The profile shows around 250,000 clones, roughly 89% of them singletons. This receptor was obtained from a woman aged 40-49 years who had recovered from COVID-19. Sequencing was performed on peripheral blood. This chain connects TRBV30 to TRBJ1-4; perhaps TRBD1 as D (5 bases). DNA for the CDR3: TGTGCCTGGAAGGGTGCGACAGAGAATGAAAAACTGTTTTTT. Its protein product is CAWKGATENEKLFF.